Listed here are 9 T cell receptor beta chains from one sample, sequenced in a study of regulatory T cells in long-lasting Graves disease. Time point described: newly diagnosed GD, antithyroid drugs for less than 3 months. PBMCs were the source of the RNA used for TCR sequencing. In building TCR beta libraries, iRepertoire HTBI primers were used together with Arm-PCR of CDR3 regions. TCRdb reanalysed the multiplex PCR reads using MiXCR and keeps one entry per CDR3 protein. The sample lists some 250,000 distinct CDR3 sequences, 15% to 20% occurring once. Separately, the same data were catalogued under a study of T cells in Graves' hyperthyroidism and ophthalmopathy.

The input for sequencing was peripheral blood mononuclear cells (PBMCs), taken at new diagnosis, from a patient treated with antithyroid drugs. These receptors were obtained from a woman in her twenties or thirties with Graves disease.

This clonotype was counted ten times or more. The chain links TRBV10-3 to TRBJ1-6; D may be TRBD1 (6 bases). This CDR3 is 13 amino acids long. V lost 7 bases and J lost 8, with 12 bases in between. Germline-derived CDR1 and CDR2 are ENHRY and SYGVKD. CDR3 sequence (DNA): TGTGCCATCAAAGAGGACAGAGATTCACCCCTCCACTTT. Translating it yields CAIKEDRDSPLHF.

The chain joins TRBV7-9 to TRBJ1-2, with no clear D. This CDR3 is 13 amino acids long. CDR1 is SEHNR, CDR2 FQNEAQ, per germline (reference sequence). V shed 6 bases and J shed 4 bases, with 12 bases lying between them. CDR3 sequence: CASSESRFYGYTF. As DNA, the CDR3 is TGTGCCAGCAGTGAGTCGAGATTCTATGGCTACACCTTC.

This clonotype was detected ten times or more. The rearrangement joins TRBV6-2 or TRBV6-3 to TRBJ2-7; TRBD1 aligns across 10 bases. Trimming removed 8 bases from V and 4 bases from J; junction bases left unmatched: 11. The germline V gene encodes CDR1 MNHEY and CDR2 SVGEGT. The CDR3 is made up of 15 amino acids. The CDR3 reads CASDSSGTGAYEQYF. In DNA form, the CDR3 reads TGTGCCAGCGACTCTTCCGGGACAGGGGCGTACGAGCAGTACTTC.

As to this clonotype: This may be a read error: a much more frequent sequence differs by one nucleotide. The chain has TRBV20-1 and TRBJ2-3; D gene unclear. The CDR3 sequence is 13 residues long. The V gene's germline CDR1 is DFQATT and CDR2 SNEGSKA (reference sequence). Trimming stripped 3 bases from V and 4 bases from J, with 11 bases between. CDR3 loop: CSARHLRPDTQYF. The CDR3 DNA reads TGCAGTGCTAGGCATCTCCGGCCAGATACGCAGTATTTT.

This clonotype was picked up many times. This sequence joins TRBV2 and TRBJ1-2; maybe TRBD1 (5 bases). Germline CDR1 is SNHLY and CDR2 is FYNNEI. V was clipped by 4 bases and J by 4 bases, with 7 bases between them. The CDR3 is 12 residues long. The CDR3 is CASSAGSYGYTF. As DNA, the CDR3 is TGTGCCAGCAGTGCAGGGTCCTATGGCTACACCTTC. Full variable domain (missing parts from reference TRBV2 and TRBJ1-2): EPEVTQTPSHQVTQMGQEVILRCVPISNHLYFYWYRQILGQKVEFLVSFYNNEISEKSEIFDDQFSVERPDGSNFTLKIRSTKLEDSAMYFCASSAGSYGYTFGSGTRLTVV.

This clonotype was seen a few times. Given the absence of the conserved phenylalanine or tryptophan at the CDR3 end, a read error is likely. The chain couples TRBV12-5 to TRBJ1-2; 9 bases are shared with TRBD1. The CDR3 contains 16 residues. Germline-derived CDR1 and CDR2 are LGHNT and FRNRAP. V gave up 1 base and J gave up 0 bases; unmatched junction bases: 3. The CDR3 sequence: CASGLGTGGPNYGYTL. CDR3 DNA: TGTGCTAGTGGTTTGGGCACAGGGGGCCCTAACTATGGCTACACCCTC.

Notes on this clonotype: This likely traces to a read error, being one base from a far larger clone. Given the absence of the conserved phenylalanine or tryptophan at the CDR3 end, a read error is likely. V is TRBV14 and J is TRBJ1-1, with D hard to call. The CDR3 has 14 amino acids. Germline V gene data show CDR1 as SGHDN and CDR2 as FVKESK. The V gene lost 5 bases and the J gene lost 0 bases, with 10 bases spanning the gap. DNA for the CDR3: TGTGCCAGCAGCTTGCAAGTAATGAACACTGAAGCTTTCCTT. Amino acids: CASSLQVMNTEAFL.

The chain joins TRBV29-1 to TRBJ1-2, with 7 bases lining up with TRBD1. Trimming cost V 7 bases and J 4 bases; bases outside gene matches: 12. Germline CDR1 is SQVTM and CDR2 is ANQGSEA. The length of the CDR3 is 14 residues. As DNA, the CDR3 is TGCAGCGGTTCGACAGGGAGCGCGTTCTATGGCTACACCTTC. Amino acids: CSGSTGSAFYGYTF.

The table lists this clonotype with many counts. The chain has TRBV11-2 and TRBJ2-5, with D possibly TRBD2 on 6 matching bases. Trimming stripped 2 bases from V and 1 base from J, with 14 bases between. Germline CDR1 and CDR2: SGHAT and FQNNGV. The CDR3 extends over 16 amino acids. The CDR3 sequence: CASSLRRGRTQETQYF. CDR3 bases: TGTGCCAGCAGCTTAAGGAGGGGACGGACCCAAGAGACCCAGTACTTC.